Listed below are T cell receptor beta chains from one sample, sequenced in a study of CD8+ T cells in alopecia areata. Measured with immunoSEQ multiplex PCR; TCRdb has only the in-frame clones, and not every one. The sample lists around 140,000 clones; roughly 50% were seen once. The sample in question was CD8+ T cells sorted from blood, obtained at week 4, from a patient treated with tofacitinib. Receptors were obtained from a human donor with alopecia areata. Each CDR3 is given with its conserved first and last residue. The order of the fields is V gene, clone size, J gene, D gene, CDR3 protein, CDR3 DNA. A D gene is named only where the DNA matches it firmly. Where a row states a size, it is once, few, many or the class of an expanded clone; other rows omit it.

>TRBV4-1|NA|TRBJ2-4|TRBD1
CASSQGQGRTLGNIQYF
TGCGCCAGCAGCCAAGGACAGGGGCGAACCCTAGGGAACATTCAGTACTTC
>TRBV12-5|NA|TRBJ1-2|TRBD1
CASGLVSGQGKYYGYTF
TGTGCTAGTGGTTTGGTATCCGGACAGGGAAAATACTATGGCTACACCTTC
>TRBV4-3|NA|TRBJ1-1|NA
CASSQVWGEGTEAFF
TGCGCCAGCAGCCAAGTCTGGGGGGAGGGCACTGAAGCTTTCTTT
>TRBV25-1|NA|TRBJ2-7|NA
CASSVGELEQYF
TGTGCCAGCAGCGTGGGGGAGTTGGAGCAGTACTTC
>TRBV27|NA|TRBJ2-5|NA
CASSSIGGPPGTQYF
TGTGCCAGCAGTTCCATCGGGGGTCCTCCAGGGACCCAGTACTTC
>TRBV29-1|few|TRBJ1-2|NA
CSVDPGDGYTF
TGCAGCGTTGACCCCGGGGATGGCTACACCTTC
>TRBV29-1|few|TRBJ2-5|NA
CSVDNGDGETQYF
TGCAGCGTTGATAATGGGGACGGAGAGACCCAGTACTTC
>TRBV27|NA|TRBJ1-5|NA
CASSVDSGNQPQHF
TGTGCCAGCAGTGTGGACAGCGGCAATCAGCCCCAGCATTTT
>TRBV27|NA|TRBJ1-6|NA
CAASRTQISPLHF
TGTGCCGCCTCCAGGACCCAAATTTCACCCCTCCACTTT
>TRBV7-9|NA|TRBJ2-7|TRBD1
CASSPQPRGHEQYF
TGTGCCAGCAGCCCCCAGCCGAGGGGGCACGAGCAGTACTTC
>TRBV15|few|TRBJ2-1|NA
CATSSLGGVPYNEQFF
TGTGCCACCAGCAGCCTGGGCGGGGTTCCCTACAATGAGCAGTTCTTC
>TRBV30|NA|TRBJ2-3|NA
CAWSVGKGLSTDTQYF
TGTGCCTGGAGTGTAGGAAAAGGACTAAGCACAGATACGCAGTATTTT
>TRBV2|NA|TRBJ2-7|TRBD2
CATGLAGGQAYEQYF
TGTGCCACCGGACTAGCGGGGGGCCAAGCCTACGAGCAGTACTTC
>TRBV5-1|NA|TRBJ2-1|TRBD2
CASSAELAGVYNEQFF
TGCGCCAGCAGCGCGGAACTAGCGGGGGTCTACAATGAGCAGTTCTTC
>TRBV6-5|NA|TRBJ2-1|NA
CASGARYNEQFF
TGTGCCAGCGGGGCGCGGTACAATGAGCAGTTCTTC
>TRBV29-1|NA|TRBJ1-2|NA
CSVDGPLDYGYTF
TGCAGCGTTGATGGACCCCTCGACTATGGCTACACCTTC
>TRBV5-6|NA|TRBJ2-2|NA
CASSPGPGELFF
TGTGCCAGCAGCCCAGGGCCCGGGGAGCTGTTTTTT
>TRBV27|NA|TRBJ1-2|NA
CASSPIGRDYGYTF
TGTGCCAGCAGCCCCATCGGACGGGACTATGGCTACACCTTC
>TRBV27|NA|TRBJ2-1|NA
CASSPRLYNEQFF
TGTGCCAGCAGTCCCAGACTCTACAATGAGCAGTTCTTC
>TRBV9|NA|TRBJ2-7|TRBD1
CASSGDREEQYF
TGTGCCAGCAGCGGAGACAGGGAAGAGCAGTACTTC
>TRBV29-1|NA|TRBJ2-7|NA
CSVDRAGTYEQYF
TGCAGCGTTGATCGGGCAGGGACCTACGAGCAGTACTTC
>TRBV2|NA|TRBJ2-5|NA
CASSESSEETQYF
TGTGCCAGCAGTGAGAGCTCGGAGGAGACCCAGTACTTC
>TRBV5-6|NA|TRBJ2-1|NA
CASSFGDIYNEQFF
TGTGCCAGCAGCTTTGGGGATATCTACAATGAGCAGTTCTTC
>TRBV25-1|NA|TRBJ2-2|NA
CASSESGYTGELFF
TGTGCCAGCAGTGAATCAGGGTACACCGGGGAGCTGTTTTTT
>TRBV29-1|NA|TRBJ2-2|NA
CSVEVPLTGELFF
TGCAGCGTTGAAGTACCCCTCACCGGGGAGCTGTTTTTT
>TRBV6-5|NA|TRBJ1-3|NA
CASSSVREVGGNTIYF
TGTGCCAGCAGTTCGGTTAGGGAAGTTGGCGGAAACACCATATATTTT
>TRBV7-9|few|TRBJ1-4|NA
CASSFSRATEKLFF
TGTGCCAGCAGCTTCTCCAGGGCGACTGAAAAACTGTTTTTT
>TRBV9|NA|TRBJ1-2|NA
CASSVVDGNYGYTF
TGTGCCAGCAGCGTAGTGGACGGTAACTATGGCTACACCTTC
>TRBV9|once|TRBJ2-5|NA
CASRLQGEGETQYF
TGTGCCAGCAGGCTACAGGGGGAGGGAGAGACCCAGTACTTC
>TRBV2|few|TRBJ2-5|NA
CASSDRSDLRDF
TGTGCCAGCAGTGACAGGTCCGACCTCAGAGACTTC
>TRBV30|few|TRBJ2-7|NA
CAWSHSYEQYF
TGTGCCTGGAGTCATTCCTACGAGCAGTACTTC
>TRBV27|few|TRBJ1-5|TRBD1
CASSLRQGGQPQHF
TGTGCCAGCAGTTTACGACAGGGCGGCCAGCCCCAGCATTTT
>TRBV4-2|few|TRBJ2-7|TRBD2
CASSPREGSHEQYF
TGTGCCAGCAGCCCAAGGGAGGGGTCCCACGAGCAGTACTTC
>TRBV27|NA|TRBJ2-3|NA
CASSEADTQYF
TGTGCCAGCAGTGAGGCAGATACGCAGTATTTT
>TRBV7-3|NA|TRBJ1-5|NA
CASSPLGDSNQPQHF
TGTGCCAGCAGCCCCCTGGGGGATAGCAATCAGCCCCAGCATTTT
>TRBV30|NA|TRBJ1-1|NA
CAWSVGGRTEAFF
TGTGCCTGGAGTGTGGGCGGTAGGACTGAAGCTTTCTTT
>TRBV30|once|TRBJ1-1|NA
CAWRLESTEAFF
TGTGCCTGGAGACTCGAGAGCACTGAAGCTTTCTTT
>TRBV4-1|once|TRBJ1-1|TRBD1
CASSQDPGGSEAFF
TGCGCCAGCAGCCAAGATCCAGGGGGCTCTGAAGCTTTCTTT
>TRBV6-5|NA|TRBJ2-7|TRBD1
CASSWRQGGEQYF
TGTGCCAGCAGTTGGCGACAGGGCGGCGAGCAGTACTTC
>TRBV5-1|NA|TRBJ1-5|NA
CASSLRGGPNQPQHF
TGCGCCAGCAGCTTACGGGGGGGACCCAATCAGCCCCAGCATTTT
>TRBV7-9|NA|TRBJ2-5|TRBD2
CASSLVRGEETQYF
TGTGCCAGCAGCTTAGTGCGGGGGGAAGAGACCCAGTACTTC